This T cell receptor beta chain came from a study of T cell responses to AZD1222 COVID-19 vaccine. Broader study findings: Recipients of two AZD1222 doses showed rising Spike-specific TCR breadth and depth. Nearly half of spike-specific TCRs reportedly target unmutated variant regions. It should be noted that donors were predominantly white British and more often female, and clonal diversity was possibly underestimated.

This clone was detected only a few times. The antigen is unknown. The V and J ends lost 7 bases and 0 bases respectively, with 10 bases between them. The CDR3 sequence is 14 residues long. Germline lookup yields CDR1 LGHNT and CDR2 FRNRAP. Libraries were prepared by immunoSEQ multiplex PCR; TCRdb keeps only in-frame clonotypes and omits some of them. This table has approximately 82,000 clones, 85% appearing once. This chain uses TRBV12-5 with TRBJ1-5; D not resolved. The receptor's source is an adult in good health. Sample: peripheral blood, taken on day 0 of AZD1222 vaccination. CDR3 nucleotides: TGTGCTAGTGCGGGTGGGAATAGCAATCAGCCCCAGCATTTT. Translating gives CASAGGNSNQPQHF.